This TCR beta chain is from a study of STAT5B mutations in CD4+ large granular lymphocyte leukemia. Study background: Healthy donors showed HLA-associated enrichment of the CDR3 'QG' motif.

Only in-frame clones appear in the TCRdb table, and some are missing; sequencing was by immunoSEQ multiplex PCR. This table has around 30,000 clones, less than 85% appearing once. Study results and limitations: Without putative leukemic clones, patient CD4-sorted repertoires remained more clonal than healthy CD4+ repertoires. 8/27 top patient clones versus 2/35 control clones were TRBV06-family.

A note on this clone: Antigen unknown.

Trimming cost V 5 bases and J 0 bases, with 14 bases left between them. The CDR3 is 15 amino acids. Looked up from germline, CDR1 is SEHNR and CDR2 is FQNEAQ (reference sequence). V gene TRBV7-9 combines with J gene TRBJ2-7; D is perhaps TRBD1 (6 bases). Sequenced input: CD4+ T cells from blood buffy coats. The sequence came from a human donor in good health. This CDR3 reads CASSPRQGTSYEQYF. CDR3 DNA sequence: TGTGCCAGCAGCCCGCGGCAGGGGACCTCCTACGAGCAGTACTTC.